This T cell receptor (beta chain) originates from a study of T-cell reconstitution after alpha-beta-depleted transplantation in children. Unique molecular identifiers were incorporated into the prepared TCRbeta library. TCRdb reprocessed the PCR reads via MiXCR and lists one record per CDR3 protein. The profile covers 150,000 to 250,000 distinct CDR3 sequences, with less than 15% appearing a single time and approximately 13% taken by the ten largest. In this sample, this clonotype turned up many times. The sequencing here drew on PBMCs from the stem cell graft donor, taken from the stem cell graft. The sequence was obtained from a human donor who donated a stem cell graft to a child with acute lymphoblastic leukemia.

CDR3 protein: CASSFRGTANNQPQHF. CDR3 in DNA: TGTGCCAGCAGTTTCCGTGGGACGGCGAACAATCAGCCCCAGCATTTT. The chain employs TRBV12-3 or TRBV12-4 and TRBJ1-5; D might be TRBD1 (5 bases). The CDR3 contains 16 residues. V shed 3 bases and J shed 3 bases, with 15 bases lying between them.